The source of this TCR beta chain is a study of blood T cell repertoires in COVID-19. Only in-frame clones appear in the TCRdb table, and some are missing; sequencing was by immunoSEQ multiplex PCR. The data contain about 160,000 clones, roughly 90% of them singletons. The CDR3 is 16 residues long. Germline V gene lookup returns CDR1 MNHNS and CDR2 SASEGT. The ends were cut back, 3 bases at V and 4 bases at J, with 18 bases in the middle. The sample was PBMCs or T cells enriched from blood (not recorded which). The receptor's source is a woman aged 50 to 60 who had recovered from COVID-19. This rearrangement joins TRBV6-1 to TRBJ1-2, with D perhaps matching TRBD1 (5 bases). The CDR3 loop reads CASSERSSGRGYGYTF. CDR3 bases: TGTGCCAGCAGTGAGCGATCCTCAGGGCGCGGCTATGGCTACACCTTC.